This passage covers 20 T cell receptor beta chains from one sample sequenced in a study of blood T cell repertoires in COVID-19. Some clones are missing from TCRdb's copy, which holds only in-frame ones; the method was immunoSEQ multiplex PCR. The data contain some 150,000 clones, about 89% of them seen just once; the ten biggest clones take up approximately 0.59%. The sequenced sample was peripheral blood. Receptors were obtained from a man over 45 with acute or convalescent COVID-19.

This chain uses TRBV19 with TRBJ1-5; TRBD1 is a possible D gene (6 bases). Per germline, CDR1 LNHDA and CDR2 SQIVND (reference sequence). The CDR3 contains 15 residues. Trimming took off 7 bases at V and 2 bases at J, with 15 bases between the two ends. The CDR3 DNA follows: TGTGCCAGTACCAGGGGAGACCTGGGCAATCAGCCCCAGCATTTT. Protein sequence: CASTRGDLGNQPQHF.

The genes are TRBV6-5 and TRBJ2-7, with D possibly TRBD2 on 6 matching bases. V was cut by 11 bases and J by 0 bases, with 17 bases left in between. Germline CDR1 MNHEY, CDR2 SVGAGI. CDR3 length: 14 residues. The CDR3 region is CAVISAGSSYEQYF. The CDR3 region has the DNA TGTGCCGTAATCTCAGCCGGGAGCTCCTACGAGCAGTACTTC.

V is TRBV27 and J is TRBJ1-4; TRBD1 aligns across 7 bases. J was trimmed by 3 bases and V by 5 bases; bases with no gene match: 3. This CDR3 contains 14 residues. Germline loops: CDR1 MNHEY, CDR2 SMNVEV (reference sequence). CDR3 loop: CASSHRGPNEKLFF. CDR3 bases: TGTGCCAGCAGTCACAGGGGCCCTAATGAAAAACTGTTTTTT.

The chain uses TRBV28 and TRBJ2-7; tentative D call: TRBD1 (5 bases). The CDR3 sequence is 14 residues long. Per the germline V gene, CDR1 is MDHEN and CDR2 is SYDVKM. The germline V and J ends were trimmed by 5 bases and 3 bases, with 14 bases remaining between them. CDR3 DNA: TGTGCCAGCAGTCCCCCAGGGTATGGCTACGAGCAGTACTTC. Translation: CASSPPGYGYEQYF.

A note on this clone: At one boundary the junction diverges from the germline segment, which might be a read error. V usage is TRBV5-1 and J usage is TRBJ2-3; 15 bases line up with TRBD2. Germline CDR1 and CDR2: SGHRS and YFSETQ. The CDR3 runs 14 residues. CDR3 nucleotides: TGCGCCAGCAGCACAGGACTAGCGGGGGGGCGACGATCTTTT. As protein: CASSTGLAGGRRSF. The entire variable domain, with the rest obtained from reference TRBV5-1 and TRBJ2-3, is as follows: KAGVTQTPRYLIKTRGQQVTLSCSPISGHRSVSWYQQTPGQGLQFLFEYFSETQRNKGNFPGRFSGRQFSNSRSEMNVSTLELGDSALYLCASSTGLAGGRRSFGPGTRLTVL.

The chain combines TRBV27 with TRBJ1-4; 8 bases are shared with TRBD1. J lost 10 bases, V lost 3 bases, and 16 bases had no gene match. CDR1 and CDR2 from the germline V gene are MNHEY and SMNVEV (reference sequence). The CDR3 loop spans 17 amino acids. CDR3 amino acids: CASSFSKLGQEGVKLFF. The DNA for the CDR3 is TGTGCCAGCAGTTTCTCCAAATTGGGACAGGAGGGGGTAAAACTGTTTTTT. The full variable domain, rest sourced from reference TRBV27 and TRBJ1-4, is EAQVTQNPRYLITVTGKKLTVTCSQNMNHEYMSWYRQDPGLGLRQIYYSMNVEVTDKGDVPEGYKVSRKEKRNFPLILESPSPNQTSLYFCASSFSKLGQEGVKLFFGSGTQLSVL.

The chain joins TRBV6-4 to TRBJ2-3; 7 nucleotides agree with TRBD2. The CDR3 covers 15 residues. V shed 6 bases and J 0 bases; nucleotides not matched to a gene: 6. CDR1 is MRHNA and CDR2 is SNTAGT in the germline V gene. CDR3 bases: TGTGCCAGCAGGCAACTAGCGACTAGCACAGATACGCAGTATTTT. As protein: CASRQLATSTDTQYF.

The gene calls are TRBV19 and TRBJ1-5; D gene unclear. V lost 6 bases, J lost 2 bases, and 11 bases lay in between. This CDR3 comprises 14 residues. CDR1 is LNHDA, CDR2 SQIVND, per germline (reference sequence). The CDR3 sequence: CASRGELRNQPQHF. CDR3 in DNA: TGTGCCAGTAGGGGCGAGCTACGCAATCAGCCCCAGCATTTT. Based on the CDR3 plus reference TRBV19 and TRBJ1-5, the full variable domain is DGGITQSPKYLFRKEGQNVTLSCEQNLNHDAMYWYRQDPGQGLRLIYYSQIVNDFQKGDIAEGYSVSREKKESFPLTVTSAQKNPTAFYLCASRGELRNQPQHFGDGTRLSIL.

V and J are TRBV2 and TRBJ2-7; D is perhaps TRBD2 (5 bases). The CDR3 runs 14 residues. In germline, CDR1 is SNHLY, CDR2 FYNNEI. The V gene lost 6 bases and the J gene lost 0 bases, with 12 bases spanning the gap. The CDR3 reads CASSAGIHSYEQYF. CDR3 DNA: TGTGCCAGCAGCGCCGGGATCCACTCCTACGAGCAGTACTTC.

The chain couples TRBV4-1 to TRBJ2-2, with no clear D. CDR1 MGHRA and CDR2 YSYEKL come from the germline V gene. The CDR3 length is 15 residues. V lost 0 bases and J 6 bases, leaving 11 bases between the germline ends. The CDR3 loop reads CASSQETAVAGELFF. CDR3 sequence (DNA): TGCGCCAGCAGCCAAGAGACTGCCGTCGCCGGGGAGCTGTTTTTT.

V is TRBV4-1 and J is TRBJ2-2, with a tentative D call TRBD1 (6 bases). CDR3 size: 12 residues. In germline, CDR1 is MGHRA, CDR2 YSYEKL. The V end lost 6 bases, the J end lost 8 bases, and 10 bases lay between the germline ends. The DNA for the CDR3 is TGCGCCAGCAGAGGGGGATTTGGGGAGCTGTTTTTT. Translation: CASRGGFGELFF.

This clone was detected once. The chain employs TRBV12-3 or TRBV12-4 and TRBJ2-1; TRBD1 might be the D (5 bases). The V and J ends lost 5 bases and 2 bases respectively, with 7 bases between them. This CDR3 has 13 residues. The chain's CDR3 is CASSLRAYNEQFF. In nucleotides, the CDR3 is TGTGCCAGCAGTCTCAGGGCCTACAATGAGCAGTTCTTC.

On this clone itself: Other DNA sequences in this specimen translate into the identical CDR3. The gene calls are TRBV9 and TRBJ1-1; no reliable D call. The CDR3 has 13 amino acids. Trimming shortened V by 0 bases and J by 1 base, and 4 bases separated the two germline ends. The germline CDR1 and CDR2 sequences are SGDLS and YYNGEE. The CDR3 is CASSVAGNTEAFF. The CDR3 coding sequence is TGTGCCAGCAGCGTAGCAGGGAACACTGAAGCTTTCTTT.

The chain couples TRBV28 to TRBJ1-2; D not certain. Trimming removed 6 bases from V and 2 bases from J, with 16 bases in between. Germline assignment: CDR1 MDHEN and CDR2 SYDVKM. CDR3 length: 15 residues. CDR3 bases: TGTGCCAGCAGAATCCCGGAGGGTTCCAACTATGGCTACACCTTC. Its protein is CASRIPEGSNYGYTF.

V usage is TRBV19 and J usage is TRBJ2-1; D gene uncertain. V was cut by 3 bases and J by 3 bases, with 12 bases left in between. CDR3 length: 15 residues. The germline gives CDR1 LNHDA, CDR2 SQIVND (reference sequence). Here the CDR3 reads CASSIELFFYNEQFF. The CDR3 bases are TGTGCCAGTAGTATTGAGCTTTTTTTCTACAATGAGCAGTTCTTC.

This chain links TRBV28 with TRBJ2-1, with D perhaps TRBD2 (6 bases). The V end lost 7 bases, the J end lost 5 bases, and 12 bases lay between the germline ends. This CDR3 comprises 13 residues. Germline loops: CDR1 MDHEN, CDR2 SYDVKM. The CDR3 sequence is CASTGGRDNEQFF. In DNA form, the CDR3 reads TGTGCCAGCACCGGGGGACGGGACAATGAGCAGTTCTTC. The full variable domain, completed using reference TRBV28 and TRBJ2-1, is DVKVTQSSRYLVKRTGEKVFLECVQDMDHENMFWYRQDPGLGLRLIYFSYDVKMKEKGDIPEGYSVSREKKERFSLILESASTNQTSMYLCASTGGRDNEQFFGPGTRLTVL.

V is TRBV9 and J is TRBJ2-2, with unresolved D. This CDR3 has 15 amino acids. Trimming took 0 bases from V and 0 from J, leaving 6 bases between them. In germline, CDR1 is SGDLS, CDR2 YYNGEE. The CDR3 coding sequence is TGTGCCAGCAGCGTAGTGTCTGCGAACACCGGGGAGCTGTTTTTT. This encodes CASSVVSANTGELFF.

The gene calls are TRBV6-5 and TRBJ1-5; weak D call: TRBD1 (6 bases). The CDR3 covers 15 residues. Germline V gene lookup returns CDR1 MNHEY and CDR2 SVGAGI. V was trimmed by 6 bases and J by 6 bases, leaving 18 bases between them. CDR3 in amino acids: CASRVQGGNSQPQHF. For the CDR3, the DNA is TGTGCCAGCAGGGTACAGGGCGGAAACAGTCAGCCCCAGCATTTT.

The genes are TRBV7-2 and TRBJ1-5; the match to TRBD1 covers 9 bases. CDR1 and CDR2 (germline): SGHTA, FQGNSA. The CDR3 totals 16 residues. Trimming at V came to 5 bases and at J to 2 bases, leaving 7 bases not matched to a gene. CDR3 nucleotides: TGTGCCAGCAGCCCCGGGACAGGGTTTGGCAATCAGCCCCAGCATTTT. It translates to CASSPGTGFGNQPQHF.

Only a few counts were recorded for this clone. The rearrangement joins TRBV30 to TRBJ2-7; TRBD1 might be the D (5 bases). The germline gives CDR1 GTSNPN, CDR2 SVGIG (reference sequence). The V gene lost 0 bases and the J gene lost 6 bases, with 9 bases spanning the gap. The CDR3 is 12 residues long. In DNA form, the CDR3 reads TGTGCCTGGAGTGTATCAGGGCCCGAGCAGTACTTC. Translated: CAWSVSGPEQYF.